A single sample gave rise to the 14 T cell receptor beta chains below, sequenced in a study of cytomegalovirus exposure and HLA in healthy donors. The primer mix had 60 Vbeta and 13 Jbeta primers. Profiling relied on immunoSEQ multiplex PCR, and the TCRdb table lists in-frame clones only, not all of them. The sample consists of approximately 120,000 clones, more than 75% of them appearing once. Sequencing was carried out using PBMCs. The receptors here all came from a man aged 35-49 years in good health and CMV-seronegative.

This clone was detected a few times. V gene TRBV11-2 combines with J gene TRBJ1-6; 9 nucleotides agree with TRBD1. There are 14 residues in the CDR3. The germline gives CDR1 SGHAT, CDR2 FQNNGV. The ends lost 5 bases at V and 7 bases at J; junction bases unmatched: 3. CDR3 sequence reads: CASSVDRGNSPLHF. In DNA, the CDR3 is TGTGCCAGCAGCGTGGACAGGGGAAATTCACCCCTCCACTTT.

V and J are TRBV6-5 and TRBJ2-7; possibly TRBD2 for D (5 bases). The CDR3 length is 14 residues. Germline CDR1 and CDR2: MNHEY and SVGAGI. V gave up 4 bases and J gave up 3 bases, with 13 bases separating them. The CDR3: CASSSPGLLYEQYF. The CDR3 DNA is TGTGCCAGCAGTTCTCCCGGACTCCTCTACGAGCAGTACTTC.

The chain couples TRBV21-1 to TRBJ2-7; the tabulated D call, TRBD1, remains unverified against the DNA. TRBV21-1 is a documented pseudogene. The CDR3 runs to 13 residues. As DNA, the CDR3 is TGTGCCAGCTCGGGCAGGGGCAAGTACGAGCAGTACTTC. Translated, it gives CASSGRGKYEQYF.

The chain is built from TRBV21-1 and TRBJ2-5; the table's TRBD2 call for D was not verified on the DNA. TRBV21-1 is recorded as a pseudogene. The CDR3 loop spans 14 amino acids. CDR3 in DNA: TGTGCCAGCAGCAAATGTTCGAGGGAAGAGACCCAGTACTTC. This sequence encodes CASSKCSREETQYF.

The rearrangement uses TRBV6-1 and TRBJ2-5; no clear D gene. V was clipped by 2 bases and J by 5 bases, with 15 bases between them. The V gene's germline CDR1 is MNHNS and CDR2 SASEGT. The CDR3 is 15 amino acids. The chain's CDR3 is CASSELGSHGETQYF. CDR3 sequence (DNA): TGTGCCAGCAGTGAACTAGGTAGCCACGGCGAGACCCAGTACTTC.

The rearrangement joins TRBV6-5 to TRBJ1-2, with 7 bases matching TRBD1. The CDR3 has 12 amino acids. Per the germline V gene, CDR1 is MNHEY and CDR2 is SVGAGI. Trimming removed 4 bases from V and 10 bases from J; junction bases left unmatched: 6. In nucleotides, the CDR3 is TGTGCCAGCAGTTGGGGACAGCATTACTACACCTTC. Translated: CASSWGQHYYTF.

This chain uses TRBV7-9 with TRBJ2-1; 7 nucleotides agree with TRBD1. J gave up 5 bases and V 5 bases, and 9 bases lay outside the gene matches. Germline loops: CDR1 SEHNR, CDR2 FQNEAQ (reference sequence). This CDR3 is 15 amino acids long. CDR3 bases: TGTGCCAGCAGCATCCGCACAGGGGTGGACAATGAGCAGTTCTTC. The encoded protein is CASSIRTGVDNEQFF.

This clone has more than one count but fewer than ten. The chain is built from TRBV7-9 and TRBJ2-7, with D hard to call. V was pared by 2 bases and J by 1 base, with 9 bases between. The germline V gene encodes CDR1 SEHNR and CDR2 FQNEAQ (reference sequence). CDR3 size: 14 residues. The CDR3 DNA reads as TGTGCCAGCAGCTTAATACCGACATCCTACGAGCAGTACTTC. Protein sequence: CASSLIPTSYEQYF.

The chain couples TRBV27 to TRBJ1-1; no clear D gene. Germline CDR1 reads MNHEY; CDR2 reads SMNVEV (reference sequence). V lost 5 bases and J lost 0, with 10 bases in between. CDR3 length: 14 amino acids. The CDR3: CASSRSLVNTEAFF. DNA for the CDR3: TGTGCCAGCAGTCGTAGCCTGGTGAACACTGAAGCTTTCTTT.

Of note for this clone: The junction and the germline gene differ at one end; a read error may be behind it. The chain couples TRBV19 to TRBJ1-3; D gene unclear. The CDR3 consists of 15 residues. Germline loops: CDR1 LNHDA, CDR2 SQIVND (reference sequence). CDR3 residues: CASSIDGGSGNTIYF. The CDR3 DNA follows: TGTGCCAGTAGTATAGACGGCGGCTCTGGCAACACCATATATTTT. Using reference TRBV19 and TRBJ1-3 for the parts outside the CDR3, the full variable domain is DGGITQSPKYLFRKEGQNVTLSCEQNLNHDAMYWYRQDPGQGLRLIYYSQIVNDFQKGDIAEGYSVSREKKESFPLTVTSAQKNPTAFYLCASSIDGGSGNTIYFGEGSWLTVV.

This clone was counted a few times. The chain has TRBV5-1 and TRBJ2-7; 7 bases are a match to TRBD1. Per germline, CDR1 SGHRS and CDR2 YFSETQ. This CDR3 comprises 13 residues. Germline trimming cut 4 bases from V and 6 bases from J; bases unmatched to any gene: 7. The CDR3 nucleotides read TGCGCCAGCAGCACCGGGACAGTTCCCGAGCAGTACTTC. It translates to CASSTGTVPEQYF. Complete variable domain (other parts from reference TRBV5-1 and TRBJ2-7): KAGVTQTPRYLIKTRGQQVTLSCSPISGHRSVSWYQQTPGQGLQFLFEYFSETQRNKGNFPGRFSGRQFSNSRSEMNVSTLELGDSALYLCASSTGTVPEQYFGPGTRLTVT.

The CDR3 spells CASSYRESYGYTF. For the CDR3, the DNA is TGTGCCAGCAGTTACAGGGAGTCCTATGGCTACACCTTC. The V call is TRBV6-5, the J call TRBJ1-2; D ambiguous. The CDR3 contains 13 residues. Trimming pared 2 bases from V and 4 bases from J, leaving 8 bases between. Per the germline V gene, CDR1 is MNHEY and CDR2 is SVGAGI.

The chain joins TRBV11-2 to TRBJ2-5, with 8 positions matching TRBD2. The germline V gene encodes CDR1 SGHAT and CDR2 FQNNGV. This CDR3 region has 15 residues. V gave up 2 bases and J gave up 4 bases; unmatched junction bases: 6. The DNA for the CDR3 is TGTGCCAGCAGCTTAAACCCGGGGGGGATAGAGACCCAGTACTTC. Amino acids: CASSLNPGGIETQYF.

V is TRBV5-4 and J is TRBJ2-5; TRBD1 matches at 7 bases. Germline assignment: CDR1 SGHNT and CDR2 YYREEE (reference sequence). V dropped 4 bases and J dropped 3; count of bases not matched to a gene: 3. The length of the CDR3 is 13 residues. The CDR3 nucleotides read TGTGCCAGCAGCCCTGGGACAGAAGAGACCCAGTACTTC. This sequence encodes CASSPGTEETQYF.